These 26 T cell receptor beta chains originate from one sample sequenced in a study of cytomegalovirus exposure and HLA in healthy donors. It was with 60 Vbeta and 13 Jbeta primers that the PCR ran. Sequencing used immunoSEQ multiplex PCR; TCRdb keeps in-frame clones, though not all of them. The table has 120,000 or so clones, about 80% seen once. Material for sequencing was PBMCs. The receptors shown here come from a man younger than 30 in good health and CMV-seronegative.

This clone has a single count. This sequence joins TRBV6-6 and TRBJ1-1; D perhaps matches TRBD1 (5 bases). Trimming cost V 6 bases and J 1 base, with 12 bases left between them. The CDR3 length is 14 residues. Per the germline V gene, CDR1 is MNHNY and CDR2 is SVGAGI (reference sequence). This CDR3 is CASSPRVRNTEAFF. CDR3 sequence (DNA): TGTGCCAGCAGCCCCAGGGTTAGGAACACTGAAGCTTTCTTT.

The J gene is TRBJ2-2, the V gene TRBV5-1, with TRBD1 as a possible D gene (5 bases). The CDR3 sequence is 15 residues long. Germline CDR1 is SGHRS and CDR2 is YFSETQ. V lost 5 bases to trimming and J lost 3 bases, with 14 bases between them. CDR3 nucleotide sequence: TGCGCCAGCAGGCCCGCCACAGGATACACCGGGGAGCTGTTTTTT. This gives the protein CASRPATGYTGELFF.

The chain is built from TRBV6-1 and TRBJ1-1; D not certain. The V end was cut by 4 bases, the J end by 4 bases, with 10 bases between. The V gene's germline CDR1 is MNHNS and CDR2 SASEGT. The CDR3 is 13 amino acids. The CDR3 loop is CASSALEGTEAFF. The CDR3 bases are TGTGCCAGCAGTGCCCTAGAGGGCACTGAAGCTTTCTTT.

This chain uses TRBV5-1 with TRBJ2-2; 8 bases are a match to TRBD2. The germline gives CDR1 SGHRS, CDR2 YFSETQ. The CDR3 has 16 residues. Losses at the gene ends were 7 bases for V and 6 bases for J; bases not matched to a gene: 14. The CDR3 sequence is CASGESLADLPGELFF. The CDR3 nucleotides are TGCGCCAGCGGGGAGTCACTAGCGGACCTCCCCGGGGAGCTGTTTTTT.

This chain links TRBV9 with TRBJ1-2; 7 bases fit TRBD1. V gave up 4 bases and J gave up 6 bases; unmatched junction bases: 12. CDR1 SGDLS and CDR2 YYNGEE come from the germline V gene. The CDR3 has 15 residues. CDR3: CASSPTPQGPDGYTF. The CDR3 DNA reads as TGTGCCAGCAGCCCCACCCCACAGGGGCCGGATGGCTACACCTTC.

V is TRBV7-3 and J is TRBJ1-2; 10 bases are a match to TRBD1. This CDR3 is built from 16 residues. Per the germline V gene, CDR1 is SGHTA and CDR2 is FQGTGA. Trimming at V came to 5 bases and at J to 4 bases, leaving 10 bases not matched to a gene. CDR3 nucleotide sequence: TGTGCCAGCAGCCCTGGACAGGGGGTAATAAGCTATGGCTACACCTTC. Translating gives CASSPGQGVISYGYTF.

The chain recombines TRBV5-1 with TRBJ1-1, with 9 bases identical to TRBD1. Germline CDR1 SGHRS, CDR2 YFSETQ. The CDR3 is 19 residues long. Unmatched junction bases numbered 15, after V lost 0 bases and J lost 3 bases. CDR3 in amino acids: CASSLGGFTGTGLYTEAFF. In DNA form, the CDR3 reads TGCGCCAGCAGCTTGGGGGGATTTACCGGGACAGGGTTGTACACTGAAGCTTTCTTT.

The V call is TRBV27, the J call TRBJ2-7; TRBD2 matches 7 bases. This CDR3 has 14 amino acids. CDR1 and CDR2 from the germline V gene are MNHEY and SMNVEV (reference sequence). Unmatched junction bases numbered 7, after V lost 3 bases and J lost 5 bases. DNA for the CDR3: TGTGCCAGCAGTTTGCGCGGGAGCTTACACGAGCAGTACTTC. As protein: CASSLRGSLHEQYF.

The chain has TRBV5-4 and TRBJ1-1; no firm D call. The germline V gene encodes CDR1 SGHNT and CDR2 YYREEE (reference sequence). V lost 5 bases, J lost 5 bases, and 10 bases lay in between. This CDR3 spans 12 amino acids. The CDR3 DNA is TGTGCCAGCAGTTGGGGAGGGACTGAAGCTTTCTTT. As protein: CASSWGGTEAFF. Using reference TRBV5-4 and TRBJ1-1 for the parts outside the CDR3, the full variable domain is ETGVTQSPTHLIKTRGQQVTLRCSSQSGHNTVSWYQQALGQGPQFIFQYYREEENGRGNFPPRFSGLQFPNYSSELNVNALELDDSALYLCASSWGGTEAFFGQGTRLTVV.

The chain uses TRBV25-1 and TRBJ1-1; D remains ambiguous. Germline CDR1 reads MGHDK; CDR2 reads SYGVNS. The CDR3 extends over 12 amino acids. V gave up 7 bases and J gave up 4 bases, with 10 bases separating them. Here the CDR3 DNA reads TGTGCCAGCATCGACGGGTTCACTGAAGCTTTCTTT. This gives the protein CASIDGFTEAFF.

J is TRBJ2-1 and V is TRBV5-4, with D possibly matching TRBD1 (6 bases). The CDR3 contains 16 residues. V lost 5 bases, J lost 5 bases, and 20 bases lay in between. From germline, CDR1 is SGHNT and CDR2 YYREEE (reference sequence). CDR3 DNA sequence: TGTGCCAGCAGAAGACCCGGAGCAGGGGTAAACAATGAGCAGTTCTTC. Its translation is CASRRPGAGVNNEQFF.

V and J are TRBV18 and TRBJ2-3; TRBD2 matches 7 bases. The V gene end was trimmed by 6 bases and the J gene end by 1 base; junction bases not matched to a gene: 19. The CDR3 contains 19 residues. Germline CDR1 is KGHSH and CDR2 is LQKENI. CDR3 sequence reads: CASSLLSREGITRTDTQYF. The CDR3 coding sequence is TGTGCCAGCTCCCTATTGAGCAGGGAGGGGATTACACGCACAGATACGCAGTATTTT.

V and J are TRBV9 and TRBJ2-7; 7 bases fit TRBD1. The CDR3 covers 15 residues. The trim removed 4 bases at V and 3 bases at J, leaving 10 bases unmatched. Germline lookup yields CDR1 SGDLS and CDR2 YYNGEE. The CDR3 DNA follows: TGTGCCAGCAGCCCCTCGGGACAGCCGAACTACGAGCAGTACTTC. Its translation: CASSPSGQPNYEQYF.

On this clone: Mismatch with germline at one junction end may stem from a read error. Other DNA sequences within the sample encode an identical CDR3. V gene TRBV5-6 combines with J gene TRBJ2-3, with D possibly being TRBD2 (7 bases). The germline gives CDR1 SGHDT, CDR2 YYEEEE. The CDR3 runs 15 residues. The CDR3 nucleotides are TGTGCCAGCAGCTTGAGGGGGGGAAGCACAGATACGCAGTACTTT. Its translation is CASSLRGGSTDTQYF.

The chain is built from TRBV7-3 and TRBJ2-1; 8 bases align to TRBD2. This CDR3 spans 17 amino acids. V trimming: 1 base; J trimming: 3 bases; junction bases outside the gene matches: 8. Germline CDR1 reads SGHTA; CDR2 reads FQGTGA. The CDR3 spells CASSLMAGRGYYNEQFF. The CDR3 coding sequence is TGTGCCAGCAGCTTAATGGCCGGGAGGGGGTACTACAATGAGCAGTTCTTC.

The chain joins TRBV6-1 to TRBJ1-2; possible D gene TRBD1, 6 bases. The CDR3 runs to 13 residues. The V end was cut by 6 bases, the J end by 2 bases, with 10 bases between. Germline V gene data show CDR1 as MNHNS and CDR2 as SASEGT. CDR3 protein: CASSTGQNYGYTF. For the CDR3, the DNA is TGTGCCAGCAGCACAGGACAGAACTATGGCTACACCTTC.

This clone was observed a few times. The V call is TRBV9, the J call TRBJ1-2; the match to TRBD1 covers 7 bases. The germline CDR1 and CDR2 sequences are SGDLS and YYNGEE. This CDR3 comprises 13 residues. After removal of 4 bases from V and 4 bases from J, the junction contained 4 bases not matched to a gene. The CDR3: CASSRGQVYGYTF. The CDR3 DNA follows: TGTGCCAGCAGCCGAGGACAGGTCTATGGCTACACCTTC.

The gene calls are TRBV5-6 and TRBJ1-3; 10 bases agree with TRBD1. V dropped 4 bases and J dropped 5; count of bases not matched to a gene: 6. The CDR3 is made up of 15 amino acids. From germline, CDR1 is SGHDT and CDR2 YYEEEE. The CDR3 DNA is TGTGCCAGCAGCGCCCGACAGGGGGCCAGAAACACCATATATTTT. It translates to CASSARQGARNTIYF. The full variable domain, its missing parts supplied by reference TRBV5-6 and TRBJ1-3, is DAGVTQSPTHLIKTRGQQVTLRCSPKSGHDTVSWYQQALGQGPQFIFQYYEEEERQRGNFPDRFSGHQFPNYSSELNVNALLLGDSALYLCASSARQGARNTIYFGEGSWLTVV.

V is TRBV7-2 and J is TRBJ2-7, with D maybe TRBD2 (5 bases). The CDR3 has 15 amino acids. V lost 1 base and J 5 bases, leaving 15 bases between the germline ends. Germline V CDR1 and CDR2: SGHTA, FQGNSA. The CDR3 sequence: CASSLVSERAHEQYF. Here the CDR3 DNA reads TGTGCCAGCAGCTTAGTCTCTGAGAGGGCCCACGAGCAGTACTTC.

J is TRBJ2-7 and V is TRBV5-1; possible D gene TRBD2, 6 bases. CDR3 length: 14 residues. The V end lost 0 bases, the J end lost 6 bases, and 13 bases lay between the germline ends. The germline V gene encodes CDR1 SGHRS and CDR2 YFSETQ. The CDR3 DNA sequence: TGCGCCAGCAGCTTGGATGGGGGGACCCGCGAGCAGTACTTC. Its translation is CASSLDGGTREQYF.

This clone was counted once. The rearrangement links TRBV19 to TRBJ1-2; 9 bases line up with TRBD1. The trim removed 7 bases at V and 4 bases at J, leaving 10 bases unmatched. Germline V gene sequence: CDR1 LNHDA, CDR2 SQIVND (reference sequence). The CDR3 extends over 15 amino acids. CDR3 amino acids: CASTTTGGSGYGYTF. The CDR3 DNA sequence: TGTGCCAGTACCACGACAGGGGGGAGCGGCTATGGCTACACCTTC.

This clone was found a few times. CDR3 in DNA: TGTGCCGGCCTGGGAGATTGGACAGGGGGCAAAGGGCGAGACATTCAGTACTTC. Translated, it gives CAGLGDWTGGKGRDIQYF. This chain connects TRBV2 to TRBJ2-4; TRBD1 matches 11 bases. J lost 8 bases, V lost 11 bases, and 23 bases had no gene match. This CDR3 spans 18 amino acids. CDR1 SNHLY and CDR2 FYNNEI come from the germline V gene.

This clone occurred a few times. The J gene is TRBJ2-7, the V gene TRBV6-5; D remains ambiguous. Germline loops: CDR1 MNHEY, CDR2 SVGAGI. Trimming left V 11 bases short and J 4 bases short, with 15 bases between. The length of the CDR3 is 12 residues. In DNA form, the CDR3 reads TGTGCCGCCCGACAAGACCGTTACGAGCAGTACTTC. This codes for CAARQDRYEQYF.

The count of this clone is one. This rearrangement joins TRBV5-1 to TRBJ2-7; 12 positions match TRBD2. Germline loops: CDR1 SGHRS, CDR2 YFSETQ. CDR3 length equals 15 residues. V was clipped by 4 bases and J by 6 bases; unmatched bases: 8. CDR3 nucleotides: TGCGCCAGCAGCCACGCTAGCGGGGGGGGATTCGAGCAGTACTTC. Protein: CASSHASGGGFEQYF. The full variable domain, rest sourced from reference TRBV5-1 and TRBJ2-7, is KAGVTQTPRYLIKTRGQQVTLSCSPISGHRSVSWYQQTPGQGLQFLFEYFSETQRNKGNFPGRFSGRQFSNSRSEMNVSTLELGDSALYLCASSHASGGGFEQYFGPGTRLTVT.

CDR3 DNA sequence: TGTGCCAGCAGCACGCGCCGACAGGGTAATGGAAACACCATATATTTT. Its protein is CASSTRRQGNGNTIYF. This chain uses TRBV13 with TRBJ1-3; 7 bases line up with TRBD1. In germline, CDR1 is PRHDT, CDR2 FYEKMQ (reference sequence). V shed 5 bases and J 3 bases; nucleotides not matched to a gene: 10. The CDR3 totals 16 residues.

The chain joins TRBV19 to TRBJ2-3; the D gene is possibly TRBD1 (7 bases). The CDR3 covers 15 residues. V lost 3 bases, J lost 6 bases, and 16 bases lay in between. Per germline, CDR1 LNHDA and CDR2 SQIVND (reference sequence). Here the CDR3 DNA reads TGTGCCAGTAGTATTTCTGGCAGGGGGGTTGATACGCAGTATTTT. Translation gives CASSISGRGVDTQYF.